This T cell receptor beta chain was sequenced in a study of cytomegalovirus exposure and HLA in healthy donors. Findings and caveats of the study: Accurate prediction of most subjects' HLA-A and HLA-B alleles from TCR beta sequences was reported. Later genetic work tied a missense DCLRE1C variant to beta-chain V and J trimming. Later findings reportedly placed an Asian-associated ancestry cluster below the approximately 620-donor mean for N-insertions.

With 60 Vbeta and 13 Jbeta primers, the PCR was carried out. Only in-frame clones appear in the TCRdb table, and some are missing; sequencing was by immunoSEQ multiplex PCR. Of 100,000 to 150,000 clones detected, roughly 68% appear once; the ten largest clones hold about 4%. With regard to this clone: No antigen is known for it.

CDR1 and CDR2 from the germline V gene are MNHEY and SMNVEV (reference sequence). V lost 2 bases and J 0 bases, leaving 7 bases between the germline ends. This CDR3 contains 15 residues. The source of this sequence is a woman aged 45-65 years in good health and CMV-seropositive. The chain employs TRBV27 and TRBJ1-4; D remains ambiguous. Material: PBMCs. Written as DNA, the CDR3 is TGTGCCAGCAGTTTACGGGGATCAACTAATGAAAAACTGTTTTTT. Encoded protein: CASSLRGSTNEKLFF.